This T cell receptor beta chain emerged from a study of blood T cell repertoires in COVID-19. On the study more broadly: Researchers got acute and convalescent COVID-19 samples from the United States, Italy and Spain.

CDR1 and CDR2 (germline): LNHDA, SQIVND (reference sequence). The CDR3 runs to 15 residues. Between the trimmed V and J ends, which lost 4 bases and 5 bases, there was a span of 15 bases. Assay used: immunoSEQ multiplex PCR; TCRdb lists only in-frame clones, some missing. The sample lists 54,000 or so clones, about four fifths occurring once. Sequences were obtained from peripheral blood. This chain links TRBV19 with TRBJ1-5; D unresolved. The receptor was derived from a woman aged 55-69 years with acute or convalescent COVID-19. The CDR3 protein is CASSTPPYIYQPQHF. CDR3 coding DNA: TGTGCCAGTAGTACTCCCCCGTATATCTATCAGCCCCAGCATTTT.